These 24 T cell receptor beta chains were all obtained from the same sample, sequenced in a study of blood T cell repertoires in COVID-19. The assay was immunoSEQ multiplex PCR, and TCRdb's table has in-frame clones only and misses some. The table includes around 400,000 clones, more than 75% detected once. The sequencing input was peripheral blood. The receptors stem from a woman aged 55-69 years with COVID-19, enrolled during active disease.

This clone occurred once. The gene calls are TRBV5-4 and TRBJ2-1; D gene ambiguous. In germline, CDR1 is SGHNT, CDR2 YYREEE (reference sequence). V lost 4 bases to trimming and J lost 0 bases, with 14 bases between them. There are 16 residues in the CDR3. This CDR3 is CASSLSVVSSYNEQFF. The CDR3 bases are TGTGCCAGCAGCCTTTCGGTTGTTAGCTCCTACAATGAGCAGTTCTTC. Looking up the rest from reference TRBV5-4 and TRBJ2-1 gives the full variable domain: ETGVTQSPTHLIKTRGQQVTLRCSSQSGHNTVSWYQQALGQGPQFIFQYYREEENGRGNFPPRFSGLQFPNYSSELNVNALELDDSALYLCASSLSVVSSYNEQFFGPGTRLTVL.

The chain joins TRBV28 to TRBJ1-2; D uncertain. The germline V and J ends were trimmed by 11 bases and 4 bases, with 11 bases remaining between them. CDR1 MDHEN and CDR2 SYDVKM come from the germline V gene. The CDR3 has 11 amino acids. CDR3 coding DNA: TGTGCCGCCAGCGCGGGCTATGGCTACACCTTC. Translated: CAASAGYGYTF.

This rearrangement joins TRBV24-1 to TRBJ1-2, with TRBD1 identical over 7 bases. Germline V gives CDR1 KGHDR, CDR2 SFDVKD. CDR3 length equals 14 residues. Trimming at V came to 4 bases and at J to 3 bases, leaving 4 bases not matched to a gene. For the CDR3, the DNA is TGTGCCACCAGTGACTCCGGACAGGACTATGGCTACACCTTC. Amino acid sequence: CATSDSGQDYGYTF.

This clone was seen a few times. Here the CDR3 DNA reads TGTGCCAGCAGCTTAGAACCGACACGGGGGGGTGGCTACACCTTC. This encodes CASSLEPTRGGGYTF. The chain links TRBV7-8 to TRBJ1-2; a possible D gene is TRBD1 (5 bases). Trimming shortened V by 1 base and J by 7 bases, and 16 bases separated the two germline ends. The germline V gene encodes CDR1 SGHVS and CDR2 FQNEAQ. The CDR3 has 15 amino acids.

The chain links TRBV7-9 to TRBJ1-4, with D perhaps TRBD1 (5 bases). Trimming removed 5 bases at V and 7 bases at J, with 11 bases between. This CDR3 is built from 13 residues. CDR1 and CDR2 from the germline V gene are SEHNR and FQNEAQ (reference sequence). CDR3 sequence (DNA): TGTGCCAGCAGCACAGGATGGGGTGAAAAACTGTTTTTT. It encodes CASSTGWGEKLFF. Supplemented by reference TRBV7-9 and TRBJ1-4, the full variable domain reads DTGVSQNPRHKITKRGQNVTFRCDPISEHNRLYWYRQTLGQGPEFLTYFQNEAQLEKSRLLSDRFSAERPKGSFSTLEIQRTEQGDSAMYLCASSTGWGEKLFFGSGTQLSVL.

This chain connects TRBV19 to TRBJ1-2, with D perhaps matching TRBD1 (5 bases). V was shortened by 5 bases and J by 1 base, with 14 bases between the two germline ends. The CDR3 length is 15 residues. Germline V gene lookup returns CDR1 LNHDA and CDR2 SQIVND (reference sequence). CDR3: CASSPETALNYGYTF. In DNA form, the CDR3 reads TGTGCCAGTAGTCCAGAGACAGCCCTTAACTATGGCTACACCTTC.

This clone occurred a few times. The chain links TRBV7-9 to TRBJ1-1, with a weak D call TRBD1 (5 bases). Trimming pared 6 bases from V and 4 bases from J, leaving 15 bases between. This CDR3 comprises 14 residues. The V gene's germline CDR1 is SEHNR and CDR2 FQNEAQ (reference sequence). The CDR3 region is CASRFQGYSTEAFF. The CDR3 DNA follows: TGTGCCAGCAGATTTCAGGGATATAGCACTGAAGCTTTCTTT.

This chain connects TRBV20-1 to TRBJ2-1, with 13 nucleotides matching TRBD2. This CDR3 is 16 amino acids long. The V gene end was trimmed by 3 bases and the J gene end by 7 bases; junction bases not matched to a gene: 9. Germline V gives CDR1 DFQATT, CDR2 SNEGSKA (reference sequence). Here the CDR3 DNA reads TGCAGTGCTAGTACGGGACTAGCGGGGTCGAGTAATGAGCAGTTCTTC. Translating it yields CSASTGLAGSSNEQFF.

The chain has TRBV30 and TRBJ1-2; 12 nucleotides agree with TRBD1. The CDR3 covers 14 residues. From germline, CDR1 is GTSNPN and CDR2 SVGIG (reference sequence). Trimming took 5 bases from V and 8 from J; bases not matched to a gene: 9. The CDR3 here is CAWARDRGLGGYTF. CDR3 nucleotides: TGTGCCTGGGCCCGGGACAGGGGGCTGGGGGGCTACACCTTC.

The CDR3 DNA follows: TGTGCCAGCAGCCCGGGACAGCGGTTGAACATTCAGTACTTC. Its translation is CASSPGQRLNIQYF. The genes are TRBV9 and TRBJ2-4, with 7 nucleotides matching TRBD1. V gave up 4 bases and J gave up 7 bases; unmatched junction bases: 8. In germline, CDR1 is SGDLS, CDR2 YYNGEE. This CDR3 contains 14 residues.

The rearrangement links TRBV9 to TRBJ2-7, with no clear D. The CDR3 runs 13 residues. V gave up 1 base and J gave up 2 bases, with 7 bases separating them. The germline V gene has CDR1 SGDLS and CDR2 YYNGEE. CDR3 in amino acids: CASSVKDTYEQYF. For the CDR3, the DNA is TGTGCCAGCAGCGTAAAAGACACCTACGAGCAGTACTTC. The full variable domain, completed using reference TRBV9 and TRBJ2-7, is DSGVTQTPKHLITATGQRVTLRCSPRSGDLSVYWYQQSLDQGLQFLIQYYNGEERAKGNILERFSAQQFPDLHSELNLSSLELGDSALYFCASSVKDTYEQYFGPGTRLTVT.

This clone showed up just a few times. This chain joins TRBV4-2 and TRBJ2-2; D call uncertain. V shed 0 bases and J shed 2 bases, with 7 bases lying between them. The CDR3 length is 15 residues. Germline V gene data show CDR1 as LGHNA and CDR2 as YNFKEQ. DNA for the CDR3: TGTGCCAGCAGCCAAGATTATCTCAACACCGGGGAGCTGTTTTTT. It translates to CASSQDYLNTGELFF.

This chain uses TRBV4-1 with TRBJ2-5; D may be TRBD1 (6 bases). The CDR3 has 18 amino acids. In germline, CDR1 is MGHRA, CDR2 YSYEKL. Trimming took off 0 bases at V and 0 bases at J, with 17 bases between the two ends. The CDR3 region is CASSQETGTPLYQETQYF. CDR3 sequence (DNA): TGCGCCAGCAGCCAAGAGACAGGAACTCCACTATACCAAGAGACCCAGTACTTC.

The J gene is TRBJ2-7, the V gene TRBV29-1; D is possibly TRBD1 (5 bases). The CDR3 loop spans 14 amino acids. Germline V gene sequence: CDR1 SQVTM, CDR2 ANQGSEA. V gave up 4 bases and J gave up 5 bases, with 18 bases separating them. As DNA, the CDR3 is TGCAGCGTTGTTGTGCTCGACAGATACCACGAGCAGTACTTC. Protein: CSVVVLDRYHEQYF.

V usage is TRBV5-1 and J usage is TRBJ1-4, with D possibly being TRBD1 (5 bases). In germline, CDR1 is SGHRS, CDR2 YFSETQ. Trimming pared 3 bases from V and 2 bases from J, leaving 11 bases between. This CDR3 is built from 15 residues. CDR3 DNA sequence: TGCGCCAGCAGCTCCCGGAGGGGTACTAATGAAAAACTGTTTTTT. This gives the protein CASSSRRGTNEKLFF. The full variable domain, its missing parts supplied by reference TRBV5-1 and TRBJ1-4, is KAGVTQTPRYLIKTRGQQVTLSCSPISGHRSVSWYQQTPGQGLQFLFEYFSETQRNKGNFPGRFSGRQFSNSRSEMNVSTLELGDSALYLCASSSRRGTNEKLFFGSGTQLSVL.

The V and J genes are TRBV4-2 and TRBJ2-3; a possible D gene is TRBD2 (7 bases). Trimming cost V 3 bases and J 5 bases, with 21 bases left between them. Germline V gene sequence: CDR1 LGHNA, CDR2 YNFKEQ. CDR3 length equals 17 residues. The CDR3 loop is CASSHRGGGGRGDTQYF. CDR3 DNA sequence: TGTGCCAGCAGCCATCGAGGGGGAGGGGGGCGCGGAGATACGCAGTATTTT.

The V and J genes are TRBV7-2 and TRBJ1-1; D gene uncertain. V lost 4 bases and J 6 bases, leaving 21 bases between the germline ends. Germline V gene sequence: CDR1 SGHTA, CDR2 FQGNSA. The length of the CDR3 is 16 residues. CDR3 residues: CASSSTQRSGRAEAFF. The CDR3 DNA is TGTGCCAGCAGCTCCACCCAGAGGTCGGGAAGGGCTGAAGCTTTCTTT.

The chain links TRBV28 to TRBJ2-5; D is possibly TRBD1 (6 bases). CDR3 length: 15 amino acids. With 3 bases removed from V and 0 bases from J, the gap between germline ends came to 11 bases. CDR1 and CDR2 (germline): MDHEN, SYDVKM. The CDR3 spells CASSFGGSNQETQYF. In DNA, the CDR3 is TGTGCCAGCAGTTTTGGGGGCAGTAACCAAGAGACCCAGTACTTC.

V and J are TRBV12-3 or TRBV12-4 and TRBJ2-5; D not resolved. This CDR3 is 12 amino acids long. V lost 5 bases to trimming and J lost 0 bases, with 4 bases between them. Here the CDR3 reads CASSEYQETQYF. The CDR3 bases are TGTGCCAGCAGTGAGTACCAAGAGACCCAGTACTTC.

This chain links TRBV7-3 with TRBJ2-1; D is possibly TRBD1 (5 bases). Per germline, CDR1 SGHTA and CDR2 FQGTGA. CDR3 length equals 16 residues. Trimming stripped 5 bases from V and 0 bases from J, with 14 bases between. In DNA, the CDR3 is TGTGCCAGCAGCCCGACAGTTTCGAGCTCCTACAATGAGCAGTTCTTC. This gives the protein CASSPTVSSSYNEQFF.

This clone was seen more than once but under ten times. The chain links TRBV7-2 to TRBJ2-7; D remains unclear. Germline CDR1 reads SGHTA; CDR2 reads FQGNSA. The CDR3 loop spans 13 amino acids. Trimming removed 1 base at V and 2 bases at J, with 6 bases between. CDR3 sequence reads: CASSLVVTYEQYF. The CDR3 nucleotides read TGTGCCAGCAGCTTAGTTGTAACCTACGAGCAGTACTTC.

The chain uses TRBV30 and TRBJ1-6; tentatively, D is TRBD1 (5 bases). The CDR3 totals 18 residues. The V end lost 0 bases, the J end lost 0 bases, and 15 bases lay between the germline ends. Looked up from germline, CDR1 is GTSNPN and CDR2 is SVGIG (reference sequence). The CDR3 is CAWSVGAGSSSYNSPLHF. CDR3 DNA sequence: TGTGCCTGGAGTGTTGGGGCCGGTTCCAGCTCCTATAATTCACCCCTCCACTTT.

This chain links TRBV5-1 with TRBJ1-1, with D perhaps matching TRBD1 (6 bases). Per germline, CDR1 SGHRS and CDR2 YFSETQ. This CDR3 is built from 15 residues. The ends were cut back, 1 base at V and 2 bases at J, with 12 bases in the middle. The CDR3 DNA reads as TGCGCCAGCAGCTTGTTTCTCAGGGGAAACACTGAAGCTTTCTTT. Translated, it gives CASSLFLRGNTEAFF.

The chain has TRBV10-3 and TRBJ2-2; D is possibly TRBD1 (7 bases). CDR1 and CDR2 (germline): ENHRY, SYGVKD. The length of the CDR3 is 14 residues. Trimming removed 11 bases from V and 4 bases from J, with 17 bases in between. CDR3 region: CASRAGGSTGELFF. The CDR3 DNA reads TGTGCCTCTCGGGCAGGGGGGAGCACCGGGGAGCTGTTTTTT.